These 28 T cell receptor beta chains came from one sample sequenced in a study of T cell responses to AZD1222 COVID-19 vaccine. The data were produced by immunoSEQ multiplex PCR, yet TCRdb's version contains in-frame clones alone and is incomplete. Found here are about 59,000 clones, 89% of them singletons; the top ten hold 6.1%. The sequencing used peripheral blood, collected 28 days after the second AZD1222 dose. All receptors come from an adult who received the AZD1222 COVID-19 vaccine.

The DNA of the CDR3 is TGTGCCAGCAGCTGGAACACCGGGGAGCTGTTTTTT. This translates into CASSWNTGELFF. This chain connects TRBV7-9 to TRBJ2-2, with D hard to call. The CDR3 spans 12 residues. V lost 4 bases and J 1 base, leaving 1 base between the germline ends. In germline, CDR1 is SEHNR, CDR2 FQNEAQ (reference sequence). Variable domain in full (rest from reference TRBV7-9 and TRBJ2-2): DTGVSQNPRHKITKRGQNVTFRCDPISEHNRLYWYRQTLGQGPEFLTYFQNEAQLEKSRLLSDRFSAERPKGSFSTLEIQRTEQGDSAMYLCASSWNTGELFFGEGSRLTVL.

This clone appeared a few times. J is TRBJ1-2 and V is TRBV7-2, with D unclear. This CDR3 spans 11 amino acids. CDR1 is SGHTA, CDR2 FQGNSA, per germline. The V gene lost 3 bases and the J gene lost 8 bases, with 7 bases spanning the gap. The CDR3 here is CASSFRGGYTF. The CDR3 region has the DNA TGTGCCAGCAGCTTTCGAGGCGGCTACACCTTC.

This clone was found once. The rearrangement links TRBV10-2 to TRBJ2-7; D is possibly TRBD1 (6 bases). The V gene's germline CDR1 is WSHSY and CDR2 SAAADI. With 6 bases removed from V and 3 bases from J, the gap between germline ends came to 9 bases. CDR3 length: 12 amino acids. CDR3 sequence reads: CASRRTDYEQYF. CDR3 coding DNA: TGCGCCAGCAGGCGGACAGACTACGAGCAGTACTTC.

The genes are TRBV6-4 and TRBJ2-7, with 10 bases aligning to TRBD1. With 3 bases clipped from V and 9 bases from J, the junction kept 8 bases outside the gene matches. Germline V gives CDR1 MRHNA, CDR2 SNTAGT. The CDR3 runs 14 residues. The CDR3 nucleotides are TGTGCCAGCAGTGAAGGGACAGGGGAGGAGAGGCAGTACTTC. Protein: CASSEGTGEERQYF.

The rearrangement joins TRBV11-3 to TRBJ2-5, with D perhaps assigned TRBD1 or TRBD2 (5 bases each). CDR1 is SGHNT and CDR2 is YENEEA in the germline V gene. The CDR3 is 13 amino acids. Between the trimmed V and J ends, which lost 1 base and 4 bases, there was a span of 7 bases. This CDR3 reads CASSLAGAETQYF. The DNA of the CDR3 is TGTGCCAGCAGCTTAGCCGGGGCAGAGACCCAGTACTTC.

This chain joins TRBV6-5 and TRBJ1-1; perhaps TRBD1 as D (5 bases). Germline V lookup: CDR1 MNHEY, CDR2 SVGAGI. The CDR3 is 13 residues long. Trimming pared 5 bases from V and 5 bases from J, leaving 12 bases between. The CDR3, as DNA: TGTGCCAGCAGTAACCAGGGAGGAACTGAAGCTTTCTTT. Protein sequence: CASSNQGGTEAFF.

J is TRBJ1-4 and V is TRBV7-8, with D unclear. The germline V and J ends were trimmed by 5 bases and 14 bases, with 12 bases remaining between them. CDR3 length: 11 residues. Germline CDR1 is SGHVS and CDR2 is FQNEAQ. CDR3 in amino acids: CASSPAFELFF. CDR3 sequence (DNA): TGTGCCAGCAGCCCCGCCTTTGAGCTGTTTTTT. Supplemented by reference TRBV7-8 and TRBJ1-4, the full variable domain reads GAGVSQSPRYKVAKRGQDVALRCDPISGHVSLFWYQQALGQGPEFLTYFQNEAQLDKSGLPSDRFFAERPEGSVSTLKIQRTQQEDSAVYLCASSPAFELFFGSGTQLSVL.

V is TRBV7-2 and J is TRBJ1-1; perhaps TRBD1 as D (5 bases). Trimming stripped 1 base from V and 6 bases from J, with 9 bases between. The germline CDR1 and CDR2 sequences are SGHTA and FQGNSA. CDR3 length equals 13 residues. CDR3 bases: TGTGCCAGCAGCTTAGATTGGGACTCTGAAGCTTTCTTT. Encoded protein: CASSLDWDSEAFF. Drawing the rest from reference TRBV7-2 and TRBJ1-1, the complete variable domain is GAGVSQSPSNKVTEKGKDVELRCDPISGHTALYWYRQSLGQGLEFLIYFQGNSAPDKSGLPSDRFSAERTGGSVSTLTIQRTQQEDSAVYLCASSLDWDSEAFFGQGTRLTVV.

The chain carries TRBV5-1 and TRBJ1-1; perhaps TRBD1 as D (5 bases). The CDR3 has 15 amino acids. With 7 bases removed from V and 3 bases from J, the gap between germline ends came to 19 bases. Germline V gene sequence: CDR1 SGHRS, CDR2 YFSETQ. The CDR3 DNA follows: TGCGCCAGCTTGAGGGACTTCCAGGCGGACACTGAAGCTTTCTTT. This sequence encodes CASLRDFQADTEAFF.

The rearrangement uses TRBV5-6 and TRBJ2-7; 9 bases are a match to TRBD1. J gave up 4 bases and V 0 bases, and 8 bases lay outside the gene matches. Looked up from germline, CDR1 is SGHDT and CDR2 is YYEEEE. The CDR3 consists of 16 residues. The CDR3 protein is CASSLEPGQGPYEQYF. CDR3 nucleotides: TGTGCCAGCAGCTTGGAACCGGGACAGGGTCCTTACGAGCAGTACTTC. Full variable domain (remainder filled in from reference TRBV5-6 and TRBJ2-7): DAGVTQSPTHLIKTRGQQVTLRCSPKSGHDTVSWYQQALGQGPQFIFQYYEEEERQRGNFPDRFSGHQFPNYSSELNVNALLLGDSALYLCASSLEPGQGPYEQYFGPGTRLTVT.

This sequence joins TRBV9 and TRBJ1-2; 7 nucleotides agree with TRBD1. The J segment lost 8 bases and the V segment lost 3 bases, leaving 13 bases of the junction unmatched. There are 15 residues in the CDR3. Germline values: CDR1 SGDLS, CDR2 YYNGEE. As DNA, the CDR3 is TGTGCCAGCAGCGCCACCGGGACAGCCTATGTCGGCTACACCTTC. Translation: CASSATGTAYVGYTF.

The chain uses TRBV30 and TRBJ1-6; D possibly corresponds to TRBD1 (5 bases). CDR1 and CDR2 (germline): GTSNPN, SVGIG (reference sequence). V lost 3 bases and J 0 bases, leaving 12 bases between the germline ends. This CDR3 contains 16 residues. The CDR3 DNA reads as TGTGCCTGGAGGGGACGAGCGTCCTCCTATAATTCACCCCTCCACTTT. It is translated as CAWRGRASSYNSPLHF.

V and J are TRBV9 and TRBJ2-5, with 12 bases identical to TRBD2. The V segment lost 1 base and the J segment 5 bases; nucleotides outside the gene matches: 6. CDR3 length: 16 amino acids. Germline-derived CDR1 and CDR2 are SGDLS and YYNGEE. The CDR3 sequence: CASSVSLAGGRETQYF. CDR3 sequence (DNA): TGTGCCAGCAGCGTATCCCTAGCGGGAGGGCGTGAGACCCAGTACTTC.

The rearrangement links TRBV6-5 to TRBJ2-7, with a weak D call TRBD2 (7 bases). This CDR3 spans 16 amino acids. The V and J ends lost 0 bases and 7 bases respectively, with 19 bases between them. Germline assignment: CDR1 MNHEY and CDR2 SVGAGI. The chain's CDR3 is CASSYSKGEGLGEQYF. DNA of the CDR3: TGTGCCAGCAGTTACTCGAAGGGGGAGGGCCTAGGGGAGCAGTACTTC.

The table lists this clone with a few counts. CDR3: CASSIDRGNGYTF. The CDR3 DNA reads as TGTGCCAGTAGTATTGACAGGGGAAATGGCTACACCTTC. The gene calls are TRBV19 and TRBJ1-2, with 8 bases fitting TRBD1. The V gene end was trimmed by 3 bases and the J gene end by 6 bases; junction bases not matched to a gene: 3. From germline, CDR1 is LNHDA and CDR2 SQIVND (reference sequence). This CDR3 has 13 amino acids.

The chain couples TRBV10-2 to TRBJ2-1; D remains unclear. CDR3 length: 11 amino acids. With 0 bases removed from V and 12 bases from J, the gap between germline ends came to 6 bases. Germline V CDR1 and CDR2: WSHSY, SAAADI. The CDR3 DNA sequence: TGCGCCAGCAGTGAGTCGATCGGGCAGTTCTTC. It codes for CASSESIGQFF.

The CDR3 protein is CASSGPRADIQYF. The CDR3 bases are TGTGCCAGCAGTGGCCCCCGGGCTGACATTCAGTACTTC. The chain uses TRBV2 and TRBJ2-4; no reliable D call. V was shortened by 4 bases and J by 8 bases, with 12 bases between the two germline ends. Germline CDR1 and CDR2: SNHLY and FYNNEI. The CDR3 is 13 amino acids.

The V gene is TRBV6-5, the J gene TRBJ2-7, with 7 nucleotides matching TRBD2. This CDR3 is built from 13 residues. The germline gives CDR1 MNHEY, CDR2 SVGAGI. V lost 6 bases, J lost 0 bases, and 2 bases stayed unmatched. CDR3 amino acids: CASSKRDSYEQYF. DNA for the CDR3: TGTGCCAGCAGCAAGCGGGACTCCTACGAGCAGTACTTC.

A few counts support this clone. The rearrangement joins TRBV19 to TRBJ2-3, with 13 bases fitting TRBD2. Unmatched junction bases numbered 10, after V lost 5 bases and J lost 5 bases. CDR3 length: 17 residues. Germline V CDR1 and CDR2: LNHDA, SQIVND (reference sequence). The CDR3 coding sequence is TGTGCCAGTAGTCCACGAGGACTAGCGGGAGCGGTAGATACGCAGTATTTT. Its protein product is CASSPRGLAGAVDTQYF.

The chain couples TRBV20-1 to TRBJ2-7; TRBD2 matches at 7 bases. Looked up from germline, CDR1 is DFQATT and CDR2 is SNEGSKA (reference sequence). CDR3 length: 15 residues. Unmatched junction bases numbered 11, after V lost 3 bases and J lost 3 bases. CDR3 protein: CSASLGGGDNYEQYF. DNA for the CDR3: TGCAGTGCTAGTCTTGGCGGGGGTGATAACTACGAGCAGTACTTC.

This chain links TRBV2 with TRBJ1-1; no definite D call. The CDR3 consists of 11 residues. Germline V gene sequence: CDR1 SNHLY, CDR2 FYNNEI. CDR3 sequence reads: CKVEVNTEAFF. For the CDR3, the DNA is TGTAAAGTCGAGGTGAACACTGAAGCTTTCTTT.

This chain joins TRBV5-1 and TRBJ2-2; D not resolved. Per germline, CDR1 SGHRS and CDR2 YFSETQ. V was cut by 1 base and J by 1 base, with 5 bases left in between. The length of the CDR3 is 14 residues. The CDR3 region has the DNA TGCGCCAGCAGCTTGTTACGGAACACCGGGGAGCTGTTTTTT. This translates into CASSLLRNTGELFF. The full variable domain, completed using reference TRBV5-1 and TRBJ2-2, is KAGVTQTPRYLIKTRGQQVTLSCSPISGHRSVSWYQQTPGQGLQFLFEYFSETQRNKGNFPGRFSGRQFSNSRSEMNVSTLELGDSALYLCASSLLRNTGELFFGEGSRLTVL.

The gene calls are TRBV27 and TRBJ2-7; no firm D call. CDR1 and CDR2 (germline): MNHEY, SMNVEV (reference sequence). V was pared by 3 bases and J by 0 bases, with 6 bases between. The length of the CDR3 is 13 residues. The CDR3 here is CASSFQASYEQYF. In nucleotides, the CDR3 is TGTGCCAGCAGTTTTCAAGCCTCCTACGAGCAGTACTTC.

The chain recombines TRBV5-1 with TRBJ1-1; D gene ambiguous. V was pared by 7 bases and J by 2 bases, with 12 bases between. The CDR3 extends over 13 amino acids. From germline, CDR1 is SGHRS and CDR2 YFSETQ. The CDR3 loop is CASSRLLNTEAFF. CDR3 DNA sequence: TGCGCCAGCTCTAGGCTTTTAAACACTGAAGCTTTCTTT.

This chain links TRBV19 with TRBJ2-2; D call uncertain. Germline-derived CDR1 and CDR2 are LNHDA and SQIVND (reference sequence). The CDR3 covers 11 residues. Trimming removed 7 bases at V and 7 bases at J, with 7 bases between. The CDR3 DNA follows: TGTGCCAGTACAGTACGCGGGGAGCTGTTTTTT. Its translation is CASTVRGELFF.

The CDR3: CASMENRGGFGEQYF. Here the CDR3 DNA reads TGTGCCAGCATGGAGAACAGGGGTGGCTTTGGCGAGCAGTACTTC. The rearrangement uses TRBV6-5 and TRBJ2-7; 7 bases fit TRBD1. From germline, CDR1 is MNHEY and CDR2 SVGAGI. The trim removed 7 bases at V and 6 bases at J, leaving 15 bases unmatched. The CDR3 is made up of 15 amino acids.

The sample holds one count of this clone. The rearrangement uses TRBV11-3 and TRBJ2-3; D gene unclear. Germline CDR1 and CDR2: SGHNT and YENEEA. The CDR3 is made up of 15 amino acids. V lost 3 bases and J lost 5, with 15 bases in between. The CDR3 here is CASSFGSPELDTQYF. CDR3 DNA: TGTGCCAGCAGCTTTGGGTCCCCAGAATTAGATACGCAGTATTTT.

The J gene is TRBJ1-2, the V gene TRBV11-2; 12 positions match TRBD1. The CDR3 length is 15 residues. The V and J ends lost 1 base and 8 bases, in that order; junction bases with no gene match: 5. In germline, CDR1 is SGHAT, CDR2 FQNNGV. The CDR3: CASSLVGQGASGYTF. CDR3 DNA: TGTGCCAGCAGCTTAGTGGGACAGGGGGCGAGCGGCTACACCTTC.